These 17 T cell receptor beta chains share one sample of origin, sequenced in a study of cytomegalovirus exposure and HLA in healthy donors. Profiled with immunoSEQ multiplex PCR; TCRdb holds only in-frame clones, not every one. The sample lists roughly 73,000 clones, about 95% occurring once. Sequencing was performed on PBMCs. The receptor source for this set is a man younger than 30 in good health and CMV-seronegative.

Here the CDR3 reads CASSPPARAYEQYF. DNA of the CDR3: TGTGCCAGCTCACCACCGGCCAGGGCCTACGAGCAGTACTTC. This rearrangement joins TRBV18 to TRBJ2-7, with D possibly being TRBD1 (5 bases). The CDR3 runs to 14 residues. Per the germline V gene, CDR1 is KGHSH and CDR2 is LQKENI. V dropped 0 bases and J dropped 2 bases, with 8 bases sitting between them.

The J gene is TRBJ1-3, the V gene TRBV19; D unclear. The CDR3 loop spans 15 amino acids. Looked up from germline, CDR1 is LNHDA and CDR2 is SQIVND (reference sequence). Deletions cut 2 bases from V and 1 base from J, with 9 bases between. CDR3 coding DNA: TGTGCCAGTAGTATACTCGACATTTCTGGAAACACCATATATTTT. Translated: CASSILDISGNTIYF.

The chain joins TRBV27 to TRBJ2-1, with D tentatively TRBD2 (7 bases). Per germline, CDR1 MNHEY and CDR2 SMNVEV (reference sequence). Trimming removed 7 bases at V and 14 bases at J, with 15 bases between. The CDR3 contains 11 residues. CDR3 DNA: TGTGCCAGCAAAGGGGGGAGGGCTGAGTTCTTC. This gives the protein CASKGGRAEFF.

The chain employs TRBV27 and TRBJ2-2; 7 bases are a match to TRBD1. The germline CDR1 and CDR2 sequences are MNHEY and SMNVEV (reference sequence). CDR3 length: 15 residues. V dropped 8 bases and J dropped 7; count of bases not matched to a gene: 13. The CDR3: CASAMSRGLGGELFF. For the CDR3, the DNA is TGTGCCAGCGCGATGTCGAGGGGGCTCGGCGGGGAGCTGTTTTTT.

This clone was counted once. This chain links TRBV5-1 with TRBJ2-3; 11 nucleotides align to TRBD2. The CDR3 consists of 16 residues. V gave up 6 bases and J gave up 2 bases; unmatched junction bases: 8. CDR1 and CDR2 (germline): SGHRS, YFSETQ. DNA for the CDR3: TGCGCCAGCAAACCAGGACTAGCGGGCTACACAGATACGCAGTATTTT. It yields the protein CASKPGLAGYTDTQYF.

The chain is built from TRBV5-1 and TRBJ1-1; the D is unclear. Trimming took off 0 bases at V and 4 bases at J, with 7 bases between the two ends. The CDR3 sequence is 13 residues long. Germline-derived CDR1 and CDR2 are SGHRS and YFSETQ. The CDR3 region is CASSLELLTEAFF. The DNA of the CDR3 is TGCGCCAGCAGCTTGGAACTCCTCACTGAAGCTTTCTTT.

This clone was seen only once. The CDR3 bases are TGTGCCAGCAGCCGAGGACAGGGGGCCCCCGGGGAGCTGTTTTTT. This encodes CASSRGQGAPGELFF. The chain carries TRBV11-2 and TRBJ2-2; TRBD1 matches at 11 bases. The CDR3 is made up of 15 amino acids. Germline CDR1 SGHAT, CDR2 FQNNGV. V lost 5 bases, J lost 6 bases, and 5 bases stayed unmatched.

The chain links TRBV5-1 to TRBJ1-1; 8 nucleotides match TRBD1. The CDR3 extends over 14 amino acids. Germline lookup yields CDR1 SGHRS and CDR2 YFSETQ. The trim removed 7 bases at V and 1 base at J, leaving 6 bases unmatched. This chain's CDR3 is CASASGGTNTEAFF. DNA of the CDR3: TGCGCCAGCGCATCAGGGGGCACGAACACTGAAGCTTTCTTT.

The chain has TRBV6-1 and TRBJ2-1; 11 bases map to TRBD1. CDR1 and CDR2 from the germline V gene are MNHNS and SASEGT. The CDR3 totals 15 residues. The J segment lost 6 bases and the V segment lost 2 bases, leaving 3 bases of the junction unmatched. The CDR3 DNA sequence: TGTGCCAGCAGTGAATCTGGGACAGGGGGCAATGAGCAGTTCTTC. As protein: CASSESGTGGNEQFF.

The V and J genes are TRBV15 and TRBJ2-1; TRBD2 might be the D (6 bases). Germline V lookup: CDR1 LNHNV, CDR2 YYDKDF (reference sequence). Trimming stripped 6 bases from V and 2 bases from J, with 14 bases between. This CDR3 is built from 15 residues. CDR3 region: CATSGVGGTYNEQFF. In nucleotides, the CDR3 is TGTGCCACCAGTGGGGTTGGGGGGACCTACAATGAGCAGTTCTTC.

This clone was seen only once. The chain carries TRBV11-2 and TRBJ2-7, with TRBD1 matching 8 bases. The CDR3 loop spans 18 amino acids. V was clipped by 5 bases and J by 6 bases; unmatched bases: 21. Germline V gene lookup returns CDR1 SGHAT and CDR2 FQNNGV. The CDR3 DNA follows: TGTGCCAGCAGCGACCCGGGACAGGCACACTACAGGGGTGGCGAGCAGTACTTC. Protein product: CASSDPGQAHYRGGEQYF.

The CDR3 sequence: CASSPGPRQPQHF. As DNA, the CDR3 is TGTGCCAGCAGCCCAGGGCCGCGTCAGCCCCAGCATTTT. The gene calls are TRBV14 and TRBJ1-5, with D perhaps TRBD1 (5 bases). The V end lost 4 bases, the J end lost 6 bases, and 10 bases lay between the germline ends. This CDR3 region has 13 residues. Per the germline V gene, CDR1 is SGHDN and CDR2 is FVKESK.

CDR3 nucleotides: TGTGCCAGCAGCCCCCATTCGGCAGGTGAGCAGTTCTTC. Protein: CASSPHSAGEQFF. This rearrangement joins TRBV11-2 to TRBJ2-1; D not certain. This CDR3 is built from 13 residues. Germline values: CDR1 SGHAT, CDR2 FQNNGV. The V end was cut by 5 bases, the J end by 9 bases, with 14 bases between.

This chain connects TRBV1 to TRBJ2-1; the table names TRBD2, a call not compared with the DNA. TRBV1 is noted as a pseudogene. CDR3 length equals 17 residues. This CDR3 reads CTSSQDRRAGGQCEQFF. The CDR3 nucleotides are TGCACCAGCAGCCAAGATAGGAGAGCGGGGGGGCAATGTGAGCAGTTCTTC.

The V and J genes are TRBV11-3 and TRBJ1-1; TRBD1 is a possible D gene (5 bases). Trimming pared 4 bases from V and 0 bases from J, leaving 18 bases between. This CDR3 is 17 amino acids long. CDR1 is SGHNT, CDR2 YENEEA, per germline. This chain's CDR3 is CASSSRVFRGMNTEAFF. The CDR3 region has the DNA TGTGCCAGCAGCTCCAGGGTGTTTAGAGGCATGAACACTGAAGCTTTCTTT.

The V and J genes are TRBV4-3 and TRBJ2-3, with 10 bases fitting TRBD2. Trimming took 4 bases from V and 5 from J; bases not matched to a gene: 15. The length of the CDR3 is 18 residues. Germline V gives CDR1 LGHNA, CDR2 YSLEER. The CDR3 reads CASSPSGLAGAGIDTQYF. DNA of the CDR3: TGCGCCAGCAGCCCTTCGGGGCTAGCGGGGGCGGGGATAGATACGCAGTATTTT.

This clone is a singleton in its sample. J is TRBJ2-7 and V is TRBV4-3; 10 bases match TRBD1. The CDR3 loop spans 15 amino acids. Germline loops: CDR1 LGHNA, CDR2 YSLEER. V shed 3 bases, J shed 3 bases, and the junction held 5 bases outside the gene matches. CDR3 DNA sequence: TGCGCCAGCAGCCAGGGGGACAGGGGAGGCTACGAGCAGTACTTC. Translated, it gives CASSQGDRGGYEQYF.